The present entry profiles one T cell receptor (beta chain) with its context. What it binds is not known. The quantity of total RNA per TCR library was roughly 3,800 ng. Researchers generated cDNA in eight separate reactions per sample. TCRalpha along with TCRbeta cDNA was subjected to two nested PCRs lasting 16 and 9 cycles. With the 5' RACE reads reprocessed, TCRdb shows one record per CDR3 protein and no DNA. The sample table includes some 200,000 distinct CDR3 sequences. The data originate from a study of monozygotic twins with inflammatory bowel disease. General study findings and limits: IBD patients carried less diverse TCRbeta repertoires (inverse Simpson) than healthy co-twins.

Germline-derived CDR1 and CDR2 are MRHNA and SNTAGT. This CDR3 is built from 14 residues. Sequencing was done on a sample of blood. This receptor was obtained from a human donor with ulcerative colitis or Crohn's disease, or a healthy co-twin of an affected twin (not recorded which). This sequence joins TRBV6-4 and TRBJ2-2; TCRdb calls TRBD2, which cannot be checked without DNA. CDR3 loop: CASQAGLNTGELFF.